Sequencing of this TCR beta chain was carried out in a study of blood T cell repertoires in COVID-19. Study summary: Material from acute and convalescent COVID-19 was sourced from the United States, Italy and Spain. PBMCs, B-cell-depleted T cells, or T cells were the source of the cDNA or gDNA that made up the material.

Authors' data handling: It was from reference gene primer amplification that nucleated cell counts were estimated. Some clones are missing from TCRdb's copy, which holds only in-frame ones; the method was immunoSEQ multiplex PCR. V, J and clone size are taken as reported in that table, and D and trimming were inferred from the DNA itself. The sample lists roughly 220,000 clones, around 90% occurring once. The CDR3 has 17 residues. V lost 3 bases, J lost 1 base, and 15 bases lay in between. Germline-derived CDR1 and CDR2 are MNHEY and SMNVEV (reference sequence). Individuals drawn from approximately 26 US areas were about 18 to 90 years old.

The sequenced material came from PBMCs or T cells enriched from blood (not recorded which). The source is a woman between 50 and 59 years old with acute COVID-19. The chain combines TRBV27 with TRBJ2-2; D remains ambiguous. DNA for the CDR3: TGTGCCAGCAGTTTGAGTACAGTTCTTTTGAACACCGGGGAGCTGTTTTTT. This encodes CASSLSTVLLNTGELFF.